This TCR beta chain was sequenced for a study of shared clonotypes between healthy human individuals. General study results and limits: Non-shared clonotypes had lower generation probabilities than clonotypes shared by all four sorted-subset donors. It was only blood that was sampled, and tissue repertoires likely differ. Represented diversity, genetic and exposure-history alike, was limited by few donors.

In its sample, this clone was seen many times. Its antigen is unknown. Germline V gene lookup returns CDR1 MNHNY and CDR2 SVGAGI (reference sequence). V lost 0 bases and J lost 11; bases outside the gene matches: 14. This CDR3 is built from 16 residues. Profiled with immunoSEQ multiplex PCR; TCRdb holds only in-frame clones, not every one. The table lists 640,000 or so clones, 55% to 75% of them singletons. The sample consisted of memory CD4+ T cells sorted from blood. Subset: CD45RA-negative fraction. The receptor's source is a woman aged 30 to 39 in good health. The chain uses TRBV6-6 and TRBJ1-1, with 8 bases lining up with TRBD1. The CDR3 sequence is CASSYSSQGAGGRAFF. The CDR3, as DNA: TGTGCCAGCAGTTACTCGTCCCAGGGGGCCGGCGGTAGGGCTTTCTTT.